This entry describes one TCR beta chain. Antigen: not known. TCR beta CDR3 region amplification was performed from RNA transcripts. The TCR CDR3 was amplified in a first-round RT-PCR using the HTBI primer set. TCRdb redid the calling of the multiplex PCR reads with MiXCR, one entry per CDR3 protein. The sample has about 530,000 distinct CDR3 sequences, roughly 15% seen once; the top ten hold under 20%. This CDR3 is built from 16 residues. CDR1 is SGHRS and CDR2 is YFSETQ in the germline V gene. V was clipped by 4 bases and J by 4 bases; unmatched bases: 6. Patients showing uncontrolled infection, other autoimmune disease, pregnancy or lactation were ineligible. The data belong to a study of T cells in Graves' hyperthyroidism and ophthalmopathy. Study-wide results and caveats: The blood repertoire included most of the expanded thyroid clonotypes above 0.001. A model using 13 V-J features told ophthalmopathy apart from stable hyperthyroidism.

The receptor's source is a woman aged 18 to 35 with Graves' ophthalmopathy. Sequences were obtained from blood. This chain links TRBV5-1 with TRBJ2-7; 15 bases map to TRBD2. The CDR3, as DNA: TGCGCCAGCAGCCGAGCTGGGACTAGCGGGGGGTACGAGCAGTACTTC. Its translation is CASSRAGTSGGYEQYF. Combining the CDR3 with reference TRBV5-1 and TRBJ2-7 gives the whole variable domain KAGVTQTPRYLIKTRGQQVTLSCSPISGHRSVSWYQQTPGQGLQFLFEYFSETQRNKGNFPGRFSGRQFSNSRSEMNVSTLELGDSALYLCASSRAGTSGGYEQYFGPGTRLTVT.